This T cell receptor beta chain was sequenced during a study of beta chain features in type 1 diabetes. Broader study findings: Whether HLA type affects TCRB rearrangement stayed undetermined in the present work.

The sequenced template was cDNA made from the entire isolated RNA. Only in-frame clones appear in the TCRdb table, and some are missing; sequencing was by immunoSEQ multiplex PCR. In the table there are around 450,000 clones, roughly 10% of which are singletons. This CDR3 region has 13 residues. Germline-derived CDR1 and CDR2 are SGHTA and FQGNSA. The V end lost 0 bases, the J end lost 3 bases, and 6 bases lay between the germline ends. A few counts support this clone. As yet, its antigen is unknown. The sequencing sample was made of naive CD4+ T cells from blood. This chain joins TRBV7-2 and TRBJ2-7; D is unresolved. The receptor was isolated from a woman aged 18-29 years in good health. CDR3 nucleotides: TGTGCCAGCAGCTTAGCGGGGTTCTACGAGCAGTACTTC. It is translated as CASSLAGFYEQYF. Looking up the rest from reference TRBV7-2 and TRBJ2-7 gives the full variable domain: GAGVSQSPSNKVTEKGKDVELRCDPISGHTALYWYRQSLGQGLEFLIYFQGNSAPDKSGLPSDRFSAERTGGSVSTLTIQRTQQEDSAVYLCASSLAGFYEQYFGPGTRLTVT.